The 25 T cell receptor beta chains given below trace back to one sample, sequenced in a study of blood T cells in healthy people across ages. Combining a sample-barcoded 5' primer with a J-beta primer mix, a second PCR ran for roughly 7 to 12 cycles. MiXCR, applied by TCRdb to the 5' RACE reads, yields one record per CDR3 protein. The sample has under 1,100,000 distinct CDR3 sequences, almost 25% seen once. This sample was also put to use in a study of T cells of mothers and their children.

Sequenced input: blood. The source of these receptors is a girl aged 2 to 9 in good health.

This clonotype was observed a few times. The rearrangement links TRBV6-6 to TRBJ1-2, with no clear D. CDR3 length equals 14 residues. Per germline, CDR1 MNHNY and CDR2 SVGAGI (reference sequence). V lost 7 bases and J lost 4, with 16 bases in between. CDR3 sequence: CASTLDRAFYGYTF. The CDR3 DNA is TGTGCCAGCACGTTAGACCGGGCCTTCTATGGCTACACCTTC.

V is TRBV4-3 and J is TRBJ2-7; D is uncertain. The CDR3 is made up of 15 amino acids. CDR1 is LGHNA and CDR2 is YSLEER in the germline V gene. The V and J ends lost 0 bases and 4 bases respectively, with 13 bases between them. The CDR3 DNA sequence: TGCGCCAGCAGCCAAGATCGGGCATCGCCTTACGAGCAGTACTTC. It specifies CASSQDRASPYEQYF.

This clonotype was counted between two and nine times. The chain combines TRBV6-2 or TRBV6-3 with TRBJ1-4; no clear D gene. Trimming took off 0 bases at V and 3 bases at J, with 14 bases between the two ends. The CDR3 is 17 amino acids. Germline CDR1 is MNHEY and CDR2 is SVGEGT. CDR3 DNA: TGTGCCAGCAGTTACTCGATCGTCGGAGCATCTAATGAAAAACTGTTTTTT. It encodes CASSYSIVGASNEKLFF.

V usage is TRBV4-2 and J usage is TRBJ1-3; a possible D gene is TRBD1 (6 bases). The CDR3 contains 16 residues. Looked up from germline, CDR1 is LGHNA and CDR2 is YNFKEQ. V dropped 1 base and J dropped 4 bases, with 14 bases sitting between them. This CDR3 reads CASSQAGSGAGNTIYF. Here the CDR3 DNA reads TGTGCCAGCAGCCAAGCGGGGTCGGGGGCCGGAAACACCATATATTTT.

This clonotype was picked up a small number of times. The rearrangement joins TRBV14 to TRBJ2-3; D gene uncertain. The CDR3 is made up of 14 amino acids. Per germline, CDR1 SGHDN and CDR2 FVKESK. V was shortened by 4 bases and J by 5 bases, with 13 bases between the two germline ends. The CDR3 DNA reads TGTGCCAGCAGCCTCCGCCCCGATCAAGATACGCAGTATTTT. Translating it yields CASSLRPDQDTQYF.

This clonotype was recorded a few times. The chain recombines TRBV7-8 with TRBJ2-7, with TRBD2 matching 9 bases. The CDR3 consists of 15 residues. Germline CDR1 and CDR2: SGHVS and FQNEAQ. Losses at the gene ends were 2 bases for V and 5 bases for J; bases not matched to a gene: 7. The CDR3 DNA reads TGTGCCAGCAGCTTAATAGGGACTAGCCTCCACGAGCAGTACTTC. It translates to CASSLIGTSLHEQYF.

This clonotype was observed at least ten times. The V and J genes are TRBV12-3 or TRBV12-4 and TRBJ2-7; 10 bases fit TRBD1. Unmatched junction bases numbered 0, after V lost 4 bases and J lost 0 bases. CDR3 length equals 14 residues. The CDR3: CASSWTGGSYEQYF. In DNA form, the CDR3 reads TGTGCCAGCAGTTGGACAGGGGGCTCCTACGAGCAGTACTTC.

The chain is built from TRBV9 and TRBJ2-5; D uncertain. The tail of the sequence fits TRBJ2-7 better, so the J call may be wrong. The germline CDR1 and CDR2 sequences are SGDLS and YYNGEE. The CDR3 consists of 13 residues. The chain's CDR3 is CASSPPEGYEQYF. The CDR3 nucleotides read TGTGCCAGCAGCCCCCCCGAAGGATACGAGCAGTACTTC.

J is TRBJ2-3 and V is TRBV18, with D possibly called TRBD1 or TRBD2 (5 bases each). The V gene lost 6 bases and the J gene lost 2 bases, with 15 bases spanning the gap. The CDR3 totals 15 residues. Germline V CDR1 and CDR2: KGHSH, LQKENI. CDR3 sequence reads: CASSLREGPTDTQYF. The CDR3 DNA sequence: TGTGCCAGCTCGCTTCGAGAGGGGCCCACAGATACGCAGTATTTT.

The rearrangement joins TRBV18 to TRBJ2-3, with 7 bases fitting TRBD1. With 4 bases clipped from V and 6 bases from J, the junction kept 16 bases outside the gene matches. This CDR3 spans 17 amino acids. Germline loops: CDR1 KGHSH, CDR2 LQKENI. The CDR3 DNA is TGTGCCAGCTCACAGGGGGCGATCATAAGGGCCCTGGATACGCAGTATTTT. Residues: CASSQGAIIRALDTQYF.

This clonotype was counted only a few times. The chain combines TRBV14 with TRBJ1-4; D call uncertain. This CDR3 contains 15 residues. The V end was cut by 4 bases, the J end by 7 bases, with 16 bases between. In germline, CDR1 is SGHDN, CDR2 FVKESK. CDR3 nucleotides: TGTGCCAGCAGCCTCCGCGGTCTTCCTGGTGAAAAACTGTTTTTT. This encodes CASSLRGLPGEKLFF.

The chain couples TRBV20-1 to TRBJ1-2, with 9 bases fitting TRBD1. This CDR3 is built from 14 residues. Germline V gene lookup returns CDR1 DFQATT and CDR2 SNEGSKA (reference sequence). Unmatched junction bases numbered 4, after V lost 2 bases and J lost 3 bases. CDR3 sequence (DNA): TGCAGTGCTAGACGACGGACAGGGGACTATGGCTACACCTTC. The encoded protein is CSARRRTGDYGYTF.

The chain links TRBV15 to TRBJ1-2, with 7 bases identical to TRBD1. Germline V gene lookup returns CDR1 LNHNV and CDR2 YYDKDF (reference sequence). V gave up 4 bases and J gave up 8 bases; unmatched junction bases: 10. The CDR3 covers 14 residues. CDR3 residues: CATSNRDRVKGYTF. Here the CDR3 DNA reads TGTGCCACCAGCAACCGGGACAGAGTAAAAGGCTACACCTTC. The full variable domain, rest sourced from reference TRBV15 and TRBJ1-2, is DAMVIQNPRYQVTQFGKPVTLSCSQTLNHNVMYWYQQKSSQAPKLLFHYYDKDFNNEADTPDNFQSRRPNTSFCFLDIRSPGLGDTAMYLCATSNRDRVKGYTFGSGTRLTVV.

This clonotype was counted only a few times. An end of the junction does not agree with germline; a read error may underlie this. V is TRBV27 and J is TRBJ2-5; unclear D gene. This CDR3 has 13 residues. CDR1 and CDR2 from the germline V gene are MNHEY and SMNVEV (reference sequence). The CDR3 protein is CACSLLGQETQYF. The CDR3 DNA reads TGTGCCTGCAGTTTATTGGGGCAAGAGACCCAGTACTTC.

CDR3 sequence reads: CASSKSWRQGAYEQYF. DNA for the CDR3: TGTGCCAGCAGCAAAAGTTGGAGACAGGGGGCCTACGAGCAGTACTTC. The J gene is TRBJ2-7, the V gene TRBV21-1; the table's TRBD1 call for D was not verified on the DNA. TRBV21-1 is described as a pseudogene. This CDR3 spans 16 amino acids.

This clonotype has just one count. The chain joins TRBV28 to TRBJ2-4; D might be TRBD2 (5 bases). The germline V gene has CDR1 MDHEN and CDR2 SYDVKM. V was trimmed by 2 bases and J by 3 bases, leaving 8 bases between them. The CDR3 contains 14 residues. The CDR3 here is CASSLTGIKNIQYF. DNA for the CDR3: TGTGCCAGCAGTTTAACGGGGATCAAAAACATTCAGTACTTC.

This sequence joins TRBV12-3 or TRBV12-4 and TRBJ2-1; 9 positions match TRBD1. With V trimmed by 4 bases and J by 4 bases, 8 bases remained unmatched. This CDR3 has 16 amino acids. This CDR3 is CASSSPRTGAYNEQFF. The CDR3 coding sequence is TGTGCCAGCAGTTCCCCCCGGACAGGGGCTTACAATGAGCAGTTCTTC.

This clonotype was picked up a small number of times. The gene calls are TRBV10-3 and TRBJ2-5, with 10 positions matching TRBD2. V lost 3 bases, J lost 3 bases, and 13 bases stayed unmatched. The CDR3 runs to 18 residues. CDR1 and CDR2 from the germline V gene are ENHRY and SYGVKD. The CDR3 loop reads CAISDTWVPTSGKETQYF. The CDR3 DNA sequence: TGTGCCATCAGTGATACCTGGGTCCCAACTAGCGGGAAAGAGACCCAGTACTTC.

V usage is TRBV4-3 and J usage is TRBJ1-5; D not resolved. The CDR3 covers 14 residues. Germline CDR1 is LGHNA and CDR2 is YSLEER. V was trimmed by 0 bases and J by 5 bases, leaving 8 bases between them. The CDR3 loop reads CASSQDRNHQPQHF. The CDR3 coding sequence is TGCGCCAGCAGCCAAGACAGAAATCATCAGCCCCAGCATTTT.

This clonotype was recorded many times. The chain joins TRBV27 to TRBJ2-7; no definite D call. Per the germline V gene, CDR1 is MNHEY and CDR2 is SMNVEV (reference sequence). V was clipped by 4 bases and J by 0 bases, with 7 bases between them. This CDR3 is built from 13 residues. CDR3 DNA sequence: TGTGCCAGCAGTTCCGGATTCTCCTACGAGCAGTACTTC. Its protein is CASSSGFSYEQYF.

In DNA form, the CDR3 reads TGTGCCAGCAGCCAAGATTGGAGAGGGGATGAAGCTTTCTTT. Encoded protein: CASSQDWRGDEAFF. V gene TRBV3-1 combines with J gene TRBJ1-1, with D possibly TRBD1 on 5 matching bases. V shed 0 bases and J shed 7 bases, with 12 bases lying between them. This CDR3 is built from 14 residues. Germline lookup yields CDR1 LGHDT and CDR2 YNNKEL (reference sequence).

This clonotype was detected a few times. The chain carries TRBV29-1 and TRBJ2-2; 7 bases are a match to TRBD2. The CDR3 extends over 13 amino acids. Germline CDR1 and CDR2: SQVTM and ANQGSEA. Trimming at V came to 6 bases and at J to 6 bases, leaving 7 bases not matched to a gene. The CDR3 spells CSVGGMGAGELFF. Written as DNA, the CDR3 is TGCAGCGTGGGGGGGATGGGCGCCGGGGAGCTGTTTTTT.

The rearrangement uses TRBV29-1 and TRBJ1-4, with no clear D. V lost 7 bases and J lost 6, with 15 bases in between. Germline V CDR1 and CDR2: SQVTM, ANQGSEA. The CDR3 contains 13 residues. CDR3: CSAETRYDEKLFF. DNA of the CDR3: TGCAGCGCCGAGACAAGGTACGATGAAAAACTGTTTTTT.

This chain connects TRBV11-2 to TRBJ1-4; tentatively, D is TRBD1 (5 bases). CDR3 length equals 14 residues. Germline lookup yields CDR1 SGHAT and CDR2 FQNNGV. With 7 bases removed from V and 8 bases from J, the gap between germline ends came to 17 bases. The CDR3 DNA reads TGTGCCAGCACCTCAGGGAAGGCGGGAGAAAAACTGTTTTTT. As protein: CASTSGKAGEKLFF.

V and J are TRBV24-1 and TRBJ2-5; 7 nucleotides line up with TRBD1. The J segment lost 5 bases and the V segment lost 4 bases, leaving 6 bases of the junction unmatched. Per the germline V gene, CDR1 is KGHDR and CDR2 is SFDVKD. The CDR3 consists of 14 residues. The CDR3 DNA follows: TGTGCCACCAGTGAAACAGGGGTTCGGGAGACCCAGTACTTC. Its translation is CATSETGVRETQYF.